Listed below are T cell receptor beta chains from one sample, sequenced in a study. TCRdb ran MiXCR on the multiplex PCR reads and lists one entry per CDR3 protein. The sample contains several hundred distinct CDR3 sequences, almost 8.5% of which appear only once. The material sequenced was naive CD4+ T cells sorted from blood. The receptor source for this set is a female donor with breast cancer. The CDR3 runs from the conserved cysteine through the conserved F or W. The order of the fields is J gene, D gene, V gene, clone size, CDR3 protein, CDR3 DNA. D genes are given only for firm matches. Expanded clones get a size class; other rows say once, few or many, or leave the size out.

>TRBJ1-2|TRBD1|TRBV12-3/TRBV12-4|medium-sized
CASRVTGANYGYTF
TGTGCCAGCAGGGTGACAGGGGCGAACTATGGCTACACCTTC
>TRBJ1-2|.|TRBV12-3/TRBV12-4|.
CASSDTLTVNRGYTF
TGTGCCAGCAGTGACACTCTAACCGTGAATCGTGGCTACACCTTC
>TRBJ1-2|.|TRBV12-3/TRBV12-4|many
CASSDELTKPRGYTF
TGTGCCAGCAGTGACGAATTAACAAAACCGAGGGGCTACACCTTC
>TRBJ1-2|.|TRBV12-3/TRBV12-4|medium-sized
CASSLSGYYGYTF
TGTGCCAGCAGTTTATCGGGGTACTATGGCTACACCTTC
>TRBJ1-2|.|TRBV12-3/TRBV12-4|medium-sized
CASSSRVGYTF
TGTGCCAGCAGTTCCCGGGTTGGCTACACCTTC
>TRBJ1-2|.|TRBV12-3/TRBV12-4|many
CASSFPANYGYTF
TGTGCCAGCAGTTTCCCCGCTAACTATGGCTACACCTTC
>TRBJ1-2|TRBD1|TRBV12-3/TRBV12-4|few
CASLGTAQVYGYTF
TGTGCCAGCCTAGGGACAGCGCAAGTCTATGGCTACACCTTC
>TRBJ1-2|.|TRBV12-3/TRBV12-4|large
CASSLFGANVGYTF
TGTGCCAGCAGTTTATTCGGGGCCAACGTAGGCTACACCTTC
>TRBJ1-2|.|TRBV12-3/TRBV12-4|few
CASSGVIPMPYGYTF
TGTGCCAGCAGCGGAGTTATACCGATGCCCTATGGCTACACCTTC
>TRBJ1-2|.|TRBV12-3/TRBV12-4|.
CASSLMDGANYGYTF
TGTGCCAGCAGTTTAATGGACGGAGCTAACTATGGCTACACCTTC
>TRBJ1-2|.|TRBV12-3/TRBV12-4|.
CASSLIWGNYGYTF
TGTGCCAGCAGTTTAATATGGGGAAACTATGGCTACACCTTC
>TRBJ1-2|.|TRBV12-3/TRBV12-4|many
CASSRTYSYGYTF
TGTGCCAGCAGTCGAACCTACAGCTATGGCTACACCTTC
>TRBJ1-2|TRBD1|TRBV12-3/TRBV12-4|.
CASSSWTGRGQNYGYTF
TGTGCCAGCAGTTCATGGACAGGGAGAGGACAGAACTATGGCTACACCTTC
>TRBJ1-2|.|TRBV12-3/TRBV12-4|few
CASRVRGITTYGYTF
TGTGCCAGCAGGGTTCGAGGAATAACTACCTATGGCTACACCTTC
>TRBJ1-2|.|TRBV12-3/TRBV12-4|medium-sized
CASSLTRAGNYGYTF
TGTGCCAGCAGTTTAACCCGGGCAGGGAACTATGGCTACACCTTC
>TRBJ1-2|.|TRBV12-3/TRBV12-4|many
CASTSIRSRYGYTF
TGTGCCAGCACGAGCATCAGATCAAGATATGGCTACACCTTC
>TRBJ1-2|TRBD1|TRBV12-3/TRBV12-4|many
CASSRTGTINGYTF
TGTGCCAGCAGCCGGACAGGGACGATAAATGGCTACACCTTC
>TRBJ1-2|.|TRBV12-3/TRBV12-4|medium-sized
CASSHPGVNGYTF
TGTGCCAGCAGTCATCCCGGGGTGAATGGCTACACCTTC
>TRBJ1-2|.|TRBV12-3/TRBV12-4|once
CASSWSSNYGYTF
TGTGCCAGCAGCTGGTCATCTAACTATGGCTACACCTTC
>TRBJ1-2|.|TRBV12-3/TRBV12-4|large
CASSIGPNYGYTF
TGTGCCAGCAGCATCGGTCCCAACTATGGCTACACCTTC
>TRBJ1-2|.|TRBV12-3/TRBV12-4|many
CASSLQGTYGYTF
TGTGCCAGCAGTTTACAGGGTACATATGGCTACACCTTC
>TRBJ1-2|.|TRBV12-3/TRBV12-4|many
CASSASGHLYGYTF
TGTGCCAGCAGTGCAAGCGGACACCTCTATGGCTACACCTTC
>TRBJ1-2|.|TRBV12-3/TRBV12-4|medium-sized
CASSFDRSYGYTF
TGTGCCAGCAGTTTCGACAGGAGTTATGGCTACACCTTC
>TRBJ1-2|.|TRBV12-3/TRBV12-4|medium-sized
CASRPTGYGYTF
TGTGCCAGCAGACCTACAGGCTATGGCTACACCTTC
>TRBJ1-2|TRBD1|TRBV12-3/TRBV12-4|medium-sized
CASSLGQGGYTF
TGTGCCAGCAGTCTGGGACAGGGAGGCTACACCTTC
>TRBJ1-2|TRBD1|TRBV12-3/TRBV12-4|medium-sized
CASSPGTVNYGYTF
TGTGCCAGCAGTCCGGGGACAGTCAACTATGGCTACACCTTC
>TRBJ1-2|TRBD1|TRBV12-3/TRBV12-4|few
CASGSGTDYGYTF
TGTGCCAGCGGGTCCGGGACAGATTATGGCTACACCTTC
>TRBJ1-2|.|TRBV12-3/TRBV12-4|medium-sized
CASGLGTLGNYGYTF
TGTGCCAGCGGACTCGGGACATTGGGTAACTATGGCTACACCTTC
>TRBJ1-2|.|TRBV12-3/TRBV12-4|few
CASSSPGLSNYGYTF
TGTGCCAGCAGTTCACCGGGCCTGTCCAACTATGGCTACACCTTC
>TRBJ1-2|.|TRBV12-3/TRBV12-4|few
CASTDSGDYGYTF
TGTGCCAGCACGGACAGCGGGGACTATGGCTACACCTTC